This T cell receptor beta chain came from a study of T cells and Merkel cell carcinoma outcomes. Study-level points and caveats: Merkel cell carcinoma outcomes were reportedly predicted by repertoire and T-cell density.

About this clone: Its matching antigen is unknown.

V was clipped by 3 bases and J by 3 bases, with 9 bases between them. The germline gives CDR1 SGHAT, CDR2 FQDESV (reference sequence). The CDR3 spans 14 residues. Clones were sequenced by immunoSEQ multiplex PCR, and TCRdb holds only the in-frame ones, with some missing. This repertoire shows some 2,000 clones, about 90% found once; its top ten account for around 4.7%. The receptor was derived from a human donor with Merkel cell carcinoma. Sequencing was done on a sample of tumor tissue from Merkel cell carcinoma. V and J are TRBV11-1 and TRBJ1-3, with D uncertain. CDR3 in DNA: TGTGCCAGCAGCTTTACTACAGATGGAAACACCATATATTTT. Encoded protein: CASSFTTDGNTIYF.